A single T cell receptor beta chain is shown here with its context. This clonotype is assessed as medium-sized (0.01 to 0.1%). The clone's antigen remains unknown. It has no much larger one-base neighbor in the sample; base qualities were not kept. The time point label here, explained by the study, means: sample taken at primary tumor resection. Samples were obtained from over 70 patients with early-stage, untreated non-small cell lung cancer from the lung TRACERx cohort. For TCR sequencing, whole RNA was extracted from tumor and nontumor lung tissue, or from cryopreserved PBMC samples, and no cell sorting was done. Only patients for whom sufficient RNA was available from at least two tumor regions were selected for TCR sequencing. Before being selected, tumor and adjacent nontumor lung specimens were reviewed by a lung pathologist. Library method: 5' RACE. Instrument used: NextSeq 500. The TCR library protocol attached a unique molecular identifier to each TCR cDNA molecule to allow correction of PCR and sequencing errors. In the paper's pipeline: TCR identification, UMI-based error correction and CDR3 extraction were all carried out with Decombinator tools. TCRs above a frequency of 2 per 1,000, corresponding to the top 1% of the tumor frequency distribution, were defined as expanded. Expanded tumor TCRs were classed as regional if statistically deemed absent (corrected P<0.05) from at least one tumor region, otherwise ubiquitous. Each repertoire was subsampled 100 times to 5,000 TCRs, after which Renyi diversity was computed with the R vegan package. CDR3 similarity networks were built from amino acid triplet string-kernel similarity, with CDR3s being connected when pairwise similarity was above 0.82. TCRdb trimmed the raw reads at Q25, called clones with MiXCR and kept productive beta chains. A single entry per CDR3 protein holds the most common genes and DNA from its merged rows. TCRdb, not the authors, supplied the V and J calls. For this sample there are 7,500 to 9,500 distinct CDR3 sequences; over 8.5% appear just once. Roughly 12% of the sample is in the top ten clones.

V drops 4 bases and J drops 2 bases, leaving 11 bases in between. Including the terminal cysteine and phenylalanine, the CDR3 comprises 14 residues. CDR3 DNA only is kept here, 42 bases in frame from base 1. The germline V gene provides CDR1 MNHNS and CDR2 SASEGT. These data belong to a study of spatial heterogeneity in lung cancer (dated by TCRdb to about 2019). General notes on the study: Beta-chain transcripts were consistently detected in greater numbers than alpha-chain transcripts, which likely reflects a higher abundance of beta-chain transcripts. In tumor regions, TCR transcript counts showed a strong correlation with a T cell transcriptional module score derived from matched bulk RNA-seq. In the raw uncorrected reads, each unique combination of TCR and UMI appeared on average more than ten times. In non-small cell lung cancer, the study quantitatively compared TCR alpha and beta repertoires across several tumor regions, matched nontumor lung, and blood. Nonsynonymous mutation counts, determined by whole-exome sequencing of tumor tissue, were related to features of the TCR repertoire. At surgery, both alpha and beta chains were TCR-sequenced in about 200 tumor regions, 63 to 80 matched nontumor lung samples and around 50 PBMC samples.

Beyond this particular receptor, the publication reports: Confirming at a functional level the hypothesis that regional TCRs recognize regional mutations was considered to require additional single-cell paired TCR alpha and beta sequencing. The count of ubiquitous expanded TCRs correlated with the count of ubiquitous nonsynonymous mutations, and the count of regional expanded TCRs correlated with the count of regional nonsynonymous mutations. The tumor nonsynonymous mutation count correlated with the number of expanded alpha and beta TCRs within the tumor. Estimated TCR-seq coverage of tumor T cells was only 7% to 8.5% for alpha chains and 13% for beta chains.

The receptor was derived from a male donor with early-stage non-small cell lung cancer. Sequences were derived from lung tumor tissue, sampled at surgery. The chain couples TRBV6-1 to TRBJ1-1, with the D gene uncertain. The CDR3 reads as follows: CASSVLGINTEAFF. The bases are TGTGCCAGCAGTGTCTTGGGGATTAACACTGAAGCTTTCTTT.